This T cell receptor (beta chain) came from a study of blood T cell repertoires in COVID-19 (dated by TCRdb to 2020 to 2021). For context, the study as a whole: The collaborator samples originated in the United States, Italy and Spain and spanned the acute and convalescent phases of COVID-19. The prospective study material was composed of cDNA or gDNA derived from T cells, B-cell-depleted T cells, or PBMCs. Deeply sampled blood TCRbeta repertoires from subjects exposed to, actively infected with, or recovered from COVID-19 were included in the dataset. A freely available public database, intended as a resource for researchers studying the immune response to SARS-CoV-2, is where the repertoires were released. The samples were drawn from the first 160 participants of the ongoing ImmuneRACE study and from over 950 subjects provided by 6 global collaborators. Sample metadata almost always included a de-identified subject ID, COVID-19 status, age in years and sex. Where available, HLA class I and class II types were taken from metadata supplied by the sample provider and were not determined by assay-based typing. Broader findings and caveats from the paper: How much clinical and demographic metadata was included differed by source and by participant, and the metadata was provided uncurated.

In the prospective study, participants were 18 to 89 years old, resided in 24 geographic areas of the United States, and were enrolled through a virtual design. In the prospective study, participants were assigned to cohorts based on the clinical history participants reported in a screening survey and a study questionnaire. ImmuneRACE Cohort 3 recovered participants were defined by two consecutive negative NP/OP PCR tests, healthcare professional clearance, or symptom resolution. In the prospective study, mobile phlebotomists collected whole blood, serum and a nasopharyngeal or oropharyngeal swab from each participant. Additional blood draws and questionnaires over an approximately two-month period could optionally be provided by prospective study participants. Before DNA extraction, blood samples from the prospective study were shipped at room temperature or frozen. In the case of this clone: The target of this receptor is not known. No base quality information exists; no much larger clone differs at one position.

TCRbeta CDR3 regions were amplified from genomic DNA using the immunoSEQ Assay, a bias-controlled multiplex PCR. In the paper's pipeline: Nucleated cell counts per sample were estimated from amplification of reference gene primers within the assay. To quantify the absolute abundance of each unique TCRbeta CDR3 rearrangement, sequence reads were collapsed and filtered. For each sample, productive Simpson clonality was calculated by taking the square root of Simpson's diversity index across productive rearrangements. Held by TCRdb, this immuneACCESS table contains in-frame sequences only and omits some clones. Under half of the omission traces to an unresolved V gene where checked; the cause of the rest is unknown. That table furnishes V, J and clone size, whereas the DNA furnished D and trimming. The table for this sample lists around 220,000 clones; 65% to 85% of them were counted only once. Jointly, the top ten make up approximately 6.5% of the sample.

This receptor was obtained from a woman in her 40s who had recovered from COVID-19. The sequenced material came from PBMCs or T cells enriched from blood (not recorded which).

The nucleotides read TGCGCCAGCAGCCAAACGACAGGGGGCAGTTTCGGGACCCAGTACTTC. It codes for CASSQTTGGSFGTQYF. The chain was built from TRBV4-1 and TRBJ2-5; TRBD1 aligns with 10 central bases. For this chain, trimming is 2 bases at the V end and 7 bases at the J end, and the number of junction bases without a gene match is 10. Including the terminal cysteine and phenylalanine, the CDR3 comprises 16 residues. The CDR3 DNA has 48 bases and is translated from base 1. The germline V gene supplies CDR1 MGHRA and CDR2 YSYEKL.